Included here is one T cell receptor (beta chain) sequence, with context. The antigen remains unidentified. This sample was taken from a study of shared clonotypes between healthy human individuals. Study-wide points: The four-donor shared clonotypes exceeded non-shared clonotypes in generation probability, with non-shared ones scoring lower. Despite large depth, rarefaction showed incomplete sorted-subset sequencing.

Genomic DNA (from each subset) was split evenly across several immunoSEQ plates. Profiling relied on immunoSEQ multiplex PCR, and the TCRdb table lists in-frame clones only, not all of them. Seen here are roughly 2.5 million clones, around nine tenths observed once, and the top ten hold roughly 0.15%. CDR3 length equals 14 residues. Germline CDR1 reads MDHEN; CDR2 reads SYDVKM. With 5 bases clipped from V and 4 bases from J, the junction kept 6 bases outside the gene matches. Donors were healthy HIV-negative adults without recent acute infections or vaccinations. The sequencing sample was made of naive CD4+ T cells sorted from blood. As to subset: CD45RA+ positively selected. The chain links TRBV28 to TRBJ2-5; TRBD2 agrees at 8 bases. The receptor's source is a man aged 18 to 30 in good health. The CDR3 nucleotides are TGTGCCAGCAGTGCCGACGGGGGGGGAGAGACCCAGTACTTC. Amino acids: CASSADGGGETQYF.